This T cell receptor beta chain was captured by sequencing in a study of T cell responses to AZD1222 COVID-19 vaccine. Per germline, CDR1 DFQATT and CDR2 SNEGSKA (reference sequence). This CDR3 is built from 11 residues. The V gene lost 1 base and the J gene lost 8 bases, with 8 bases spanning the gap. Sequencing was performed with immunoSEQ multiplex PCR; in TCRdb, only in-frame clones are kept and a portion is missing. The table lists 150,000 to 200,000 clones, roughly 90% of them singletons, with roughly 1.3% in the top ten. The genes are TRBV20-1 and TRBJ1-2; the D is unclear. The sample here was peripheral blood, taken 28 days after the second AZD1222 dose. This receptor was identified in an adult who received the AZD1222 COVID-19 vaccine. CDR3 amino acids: CSARVPKGYTF. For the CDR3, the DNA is TGCAGTGCTAGAGTTCCGAAAGGCTACACCTTC.